The next 10 T cell receptor beta chains were all read from a single sample in a study of CD8 T cells in Susac syndrome (dated by TCRdb to between 2018 and 2021). Receptor libraries were prepared by the immunoSEQ multiplex PCR assay. RNA was extracted using the RNeasy kit, and roughly 0.5 to 1 microgram was reverse transcribed with random hexamers. The raw public data were reprocessed by TCRdb itself: fastp quality trimming at Q25, MiXCR clonotype calling, in-frame beta chains only. Rows with one shared CDR3 protein collapse into an entry with the most common genes and DNA. This sample has about 50,000 distinct CDR3 sequences in its table, and about 92% of those were observed once. The biggest ten clones account for roughly 0.5% of the sample. The sample taken for sequencing was CD8+ T cells from PBMCs. The receptors originated from a human donor with multiple sclerosis.

The CDR3 is CASRQDGFYEQYF. The CDR3 nucleotides read TGTGCCAGCAGACAGGACGGATTCTACGAGCAGTACTTC. This chain links TRBV6-2 or TRBV6-3 with TRBJ2-7, with a tentative D call TRBD1 (5 bases). V lost 6 bases and J 3 bases, leaving 12 bases between the germline ends. Germline V gene sequence: CDR1 MNHEY, CDR2 SVGEGT. The CDR3 consists of 13 residues.

The chain is built from TRBV7-7 and TRBJ2-2, with a possible D match to TRBD1 (6 bases). V gave up 1 base and J gave up 4 bases, with 22 bases separating them. This CDR3 comprises 19 residues. The V gene's germline CDR1 is SSHAT and CDR2 FNYEAQ (reference sequence). CDR3 sequence reads: CASSLEGQIGPYITGELFF. DNA for the CDR3: TGTGCCAGCAGCTTAGAAGGACAGATTGGCCCTTATATCACCGGGGAGCTGTTTTTT.

This sequence joins TRBV4-1 and TRBJ1-1, with D uncertain. The V end lost 2 bases, the J end lost 0 bases, and 10 bases lay between the germline ends. Germline CDR1 MGHRA, CDR2 YSYEKL. This CDR3 has 15 residues. CDR3 loop: CASSQSPQVNTEAFF. Written as DNA, the CDR3 is TGCGCCAGCAGCCAATCTCCGCAAGTGAACACTGAAGCTTTCTTT.

The chain joins TRBV12-3 or TRBV12-4 to TRBJ2-4; D is undetermined. CDR3 length: 18 amino acids. Trimming took off 6 bases at V and 0 bases at J, with 21 bases between the two ends. In nucleotides, the CDR3 is TGTGCCAGCAGCCCTAAGGTTCTTTTGAGCCGAGCCAAAAACATTCAGTACTTC. Translated: CASSPKVLLSRAKNIQYF.

J is TRBJ2-1 and V is TRBV12-3 or TRBV12-4, with D possibly matching TRBD2 (5 bases). Deletions cut 3 bases from V and 3 bases from J, with 9 bases between. The CDR3 consists of 14 residues. The CDR3 nucleotides read TGTGCCAGCAGTTTCTCCGGGGTCTACAATGAGCAGTTCTTC. Translating gives CASSFSGVYNEQFF.

V usage is TRBV7-9 and J usage is TRBJ1-1, with a weak D call TRBD1 (5 bases). The CDR3 length is 16 residues. Germline V gene sequence: CDR1 SEHNR, CDR2 FQNEAQ (reference sequence). Trimming removed 4 bases from V and 5 bases from J, with 20 bases in between. Here the CDR3 reads CASSSWDEPDGTEAFF. CDR3 nucleotide sequence: TGTGCCAGCAGCTCGTGGGACGAACCAGATGGGACTGAAGCTTTCTTT.

The J gene is TRBJ1-4, the V gene TRBV3-1; D remains unclear. This CDR3 comprises 16 residues. Trimming removed 5 bases at V and 3 bases at J, with 16 bases between. Germline-derived CDR1 and CDR2 are LGHDT and YNNKEL (reference sequence). The CDR3 DNA follows: TGTGCCAGCAGCGTGGAGATGGGATGGCCTAATGAAAAACTGTTTTTT. The encoded protein is CASSVEMGWPNEKLFF.

The chain has TRBV10-3 and TRBJ1-1; 8 bases are a match to TRBD1. V trimming: 6 bases; J trimming: 4 bases; junction bases outside the gene matches: 10. The CDR3 totals 15 residues. Germline CDR1 reads ENHRY; CDR2 reads SYGVKD. The CDR3 nucleotides read TGTGCCATCAGCCGTACAGGGGGAGAGGGCACTGAAGCTTTCTTT. Protein sequence: CAISRTGGEGTEAFF.

This rearrangement joins TRBV7-9 to TRBJ1-1; TRBD1 matches at 9 bases. The CDR3 consists of 15 residues. CDR1 SEHNR and CDR2 FQNEAQ come from the germline V gene (reference sequence). The V segment lost 5 bases and the J segment 4 bases; nucleotides outside the gene matches: 8. The DNA of the CDR3 is TGTGCCAGCAGCGCCGGCGGGACAGGGAGCACTGAAGCTTTCTTT. The encoded protein is CASSAGGTGSTEAFF.

The chain is built from TRBV5-6 and TRBJ2-7; no reliable D call. The CDR3 spans 15 residues. Germline CDR1 reads SGHDT; CDR2 reads YYEEEE. Trimming removed 4 bases at V and 5 bases at J, with 19 bases between. CDR3 sequence (DNA): TGTGCCAGCAGCCTAATGTCAGTGAGCCTGGACGAGCAGTACTTC. It translates to CASSLMSVSLDEQYF. Complete variable domain (other parts from reference TRBV5-6 and TRBJ2-7): DAGVTQSPTHLIKTRGQQVTLRCSPKSGHDTVSWYQQALGQGPQFIFQYYEEEERQRGNFPDRFSGHQFPNYSSELNVNALLLGDSALYLCASSLMSVSLDEQYFGPGTRLTVT.